The rows below give T cell receptor beta chains drawn from one sample of a study of blood T cell repertoires in COVID-19. The assay was immunoSEQ multiplex PCR, and TCRdb's table has in-frame clones only and misses some. This sample yields approximately 330,000 clones, of which 87% are seen a single time; around 8.9% belongs to the top ten. The sequencing input was peripheral blood. These TCRs come from a man aged 25 to 40 with COVID-19, enrolled during active disease. Each CDR3 is given with its conserved first and last residue. A D gene is named only where the DNA matches it firmly. Size is stated for part of the rows, as once, few or many counts, or as a class when the clone is expanded.

D gene	clone size	V gene	J gene	CDR3 protein	CDR3 DNA
TRBD1	.	TRBV29-1	TRBJ1-2	CSVEVPGTGNYGYTF	TGCAGCGTTGAAGTTCCCGGGACAGGGAACTATGGCTACACCTTC
.	.	TRBV27	TRBJ2-1	CASSSALTRGWNEQFF	TGTGCCAGCAGTTCCGCCCTTACGCGAGGATGGAATGAGCAGTTCTTC
TRBD2	.	TRBV7-2	TRBJ2-1	CASSLVGGDNEQFF	TGTGCCAGCAGCTTAGTGGGAGGGGACAATGAGCAGTTCTTC
.	.	TRBV28	TRBJ1-5	CASILQGQGNQPQHF	TGTGCCAGCATCCTACAGGGTCAAGGCAATCAGCCCCAGCATTTT
TRBD2	.	TRBV6-5	TRBJ2-1	CASRTSGNYNEQFF	TGTGCCAGCAGAACTAGCGGGAATTACAATGAGCAGTTCTTC
.	.	TRBV27	TRBJ2-1	CASSPMGGPTYDEQFF	TGTGCCAGCAGCCCCATGGGGGGACCAACTTACGATGAGCAGTTCTTC
.	.	TRBV4-2	TRBJ1-2	CASSQEWGDYGYTF	TGTGCCAGCAGCCAAGAGTGGGGGGACTATGGCTACACCTTC
TRBD1	.	TRBV3-1/TRBV3-2	TRBJ1-2	CASSQDGRGHGYTF	TGTGCCAGCAGCCAAGACGGCAGGGGGCACGGCTACACCTTC
TRBD1	few	TRBV27	TRBJ1-4	CASSLWGTANEKLFF	TGTGCCAGCAGTTTATGGGGGACAGCTAATGAAAAACTGTTTTTT
.	.	TRBV7-2	TRBJ2-2	CASSFRGKNTGELFF	TGTGCCAGCAGCTTCCGGGGGAAGAACACCGGGGAGCTGTTTTTT
.	.	TRBV6-2/TRBV6-3	TRBJ1-2	CASSTRVATNYGYTF	TGTGCCAGCAGTACGCGGGTAGCGACTAACTATGGCTACACCTTC
.	few	TRBV19	TRBJ1-1	CASSSIREASRGTEAFF	TGTGCCAGTAGTAGTATCCGCGAGGCTTCACGAGGGACTGAAGCTTTCTTT
.	.	TRBV24-1	TRBJ2-2	CATSDLQSGHRTGELFF	TGTGCCACCAGTGATTTGCAGTCCGGACACCGCACCGGGGAGCTGTTTTTT
.	many	TRBV9	TRBJ2-5	CASSADSGSGETQYF	TGTGCCAGCAGCGCCGACAGCGGGTCGGGAGAGACCCAGTACTTC
.	.	TRBV24-1	TRBJ1-6	CATSDLNSYNSPLHF	TGTGCCACCAGTGATTTGAACAGTTATAATTCACCCCTCCACTTT
.	once	TRBV27	TRBJ1-1	CASSLRGDRNTEAFF	TGTGCCAGCAGTTTACGGGGGGACCGTAACACTGAAGCTTTCTTT
.	few	TRBV5-6	TRBJ2-7	CASSLVRRISSYEQYF	TGTGCCAGCAGCTTGGTACGCAGGATTAGCTCCTACGAGCAGTACTTC
.	.	TRBV3-1/TRBV3-2	TRBJ2-7	CASSQGEPRDSLIKHF	TGTGCCAGCAGCCAAGGGGAACCCCGGGACTCCCTGATCAAGCACTTC
.	.	TRBV18	TRBJ2-7	CASSPPRGGYEQYF	TGTGCCAGCTCACCGCCCAGGGGTGGGTACGAGCAGTACTTC
TRBD1	.	TRBV7-3	TRBJ2-3	CASSYRDRHTDTQYF	TGTGCCAGCAGCTACCGGGACAGACACACAGATACGCAGTATTTT
.	.	TRBV5-4	TRBJ2-3	CASSFPRSDTQYF	TGTGCCAGCAGCTTCCCCCGGTCAGATACGCAGTATTTT
TRBD2	.	TRBV5-1	TRBJ2-5	CASSLAGGGWETQYF	TGCGCCAGCAGCTTGGCTGGCGGGGGGTGGGAGACCCAGTACTTC
TRBD1	.	TRBV5-1	TRBJ2-7	CASSMGQGLSYEQYF	TGCGCCAGCAGCATGGGACAGGGCCTTTCCTACGAGCAGTACTTC
.	.	TRBV19	TRBJ2-1	CASSIADRSSYNEQFF	TGTGCCAGTAGTATAGCAGACAGGAGCTCCTACAATGAGCAGTTCTTC
TRBD2	.	TRBV7-2	TRBJ2-3	CASSSGLAGARGDTQYF	TGTGCCAGCAGCTCGGGACTAGCGGGGGCCAGGGGAGATACGCAGTATTTT
.	.	TRBV11-3	TRBJ2-3	CASSLGRVETDTQYF	TGTGCCAGCAGCTTAGGCAGGGTTGAAACAGATACGCAGTATTTT
TRBD1	.	TRBV7-2	TRBJ2-1	CASTLTGTYNEQFF	TGTGCCAGCACCTTGACAGGGACCTACAATGAGCAGTTCTTC
.	.	TRBV6-5	TRBJ2-5	CASSPQETQYF	TGTGCCAGCAGTCCTCAAGAGACCCAGTACTTC